This T cell receptor (beta chain) was recorded in a study of T-cell reconstitution after alpha-beta-depleted transplantation in children. Study-level findings and limits: About two months after transplant, alpha-beta T cells reportedly came from several hundred expanded graft clones. Several patients had high TCRbeta diversity at day 60; it came from surviving recipient T cells and thymic progenitors.

Germline loops: CDR1 DFQATT, CDR2 SNEGSKA (reference sequence). CDR3 size: 14 residues. The V and J ends lost 6 bases and 7 bases respectively, with 19 bases between them. This clonotype was recorded a few times. Its specificity is not known. For TCRbeta, the library was prepared with unique molecular identifiers. TCRdb re-analysed the PCR reads in MiXCR, keeping a single row per CDR3 protein. This table has 190,000 or so distinct CDR3 sequences, 6.3% appearing once. This clonotype was sampled from a girl under three years old with combined immunodeficiency, due to receive a stem cell transplant. Sequencing used PBMCs, obtained before TCRalphabeta/CD19-depleted stem cell transplant. The J gene is TRBJ2-1, the V gene TRBV20-1, with D maybe TRBD2 (6 bases). The CDR3 protein is CSANPGLVLNEQFF. In nucleotides, the CDR3 is TGCAGTGCGAACCCGGGACTGGTCTTGAATGAGCAGTTCTTC.